The entry that follows covers one T cell receptor (beta chain) sequence. Its antigen is currently unknown. The data originate from a study of T cell responses to AZD1222 COVID-19 vaccine. General study findings and limits: White British people made up most donors, females outnumbered males, and clonal diversity was possibly underestimated. Samples come after the peak T cell response, not at day 14. Baseline antibody screening turned up just a handful of seropositive AZD1222 recipients. Following two doses of AZD1222, Spike-specific TCR breadth and depth rose.

The CDR3 has 15 residues. Germline CDR1 LGHDT, CDR2 YNNKEL (reference sequence). V was clipped by 3 bases and J by 0 bases, with 9 bases between them. Data came from immunoSEQ multiplex PCR; TCRdb stores just in-frame clones and leaves some out. The repertoire holds 65,000 to 80,000 clones, with 88% as singletons. This sample comprised peripheral blood, obtained 28 days after the second dose of the MenACWY control vaccine. The genes are TRBV3-1 (or the pseudogene TRBV3-2) and TRBJ1-3; D ambiguous. This receptor was taken from an adult who received the MenACWY meningococcal vaccine as a control. CDR3 sequence: CASSQGDVSGNTIYF. The CDR3 DNA reads as TGTGCCAGCAGCCAGGGAGATGTCTCTGGAAACACCATATATTTT.